This record concerns one TCR beta chain sequence. Its antigen is as yet unknown. The CDR3 extends over 16 amino acids. CDR1 and CDR2 (germline): SGHTS, YDEGEE. J lost 0 bases, V lost 4 bases, and 7 bases had no gene match. The data stem from a study of cytomegalovirus exposure and HLA in healthy donors. Findings and limits, study-wide: Reports credit the classifier with highly specific, highly sensitive diagnosis of cytomegalovirus status. A list of more than 150 TCR beta chains associated with cytomegalovirus was given. In vitro data verified a few CMV-associated chains as specific for CMV antigens.

The study drew the donors from its roughly 120-subject validation cohort, separate from the roughly 700-subject first cohort. The protocol was immunoSEQ multiplex PCR, while the TCRdb copy is restricted to in-frame clones and leaves out a portion. This sample has some 170,000 clones, with 70% to 90% found just once. This chain uses TRBV5-8 with TRBJ1-3, with TRBD1 matching 7 bases. The sequenced sample consisted of PBMCs. The source is a man under 40 in good health and CMV-seropositive. The DNA of the CDR3 is TGTGCCAGCAGCCCTGGACAGGCGCGCTCTGGAAACACCATATATTTT. Translation: CASSPGQARSGNTIYF.